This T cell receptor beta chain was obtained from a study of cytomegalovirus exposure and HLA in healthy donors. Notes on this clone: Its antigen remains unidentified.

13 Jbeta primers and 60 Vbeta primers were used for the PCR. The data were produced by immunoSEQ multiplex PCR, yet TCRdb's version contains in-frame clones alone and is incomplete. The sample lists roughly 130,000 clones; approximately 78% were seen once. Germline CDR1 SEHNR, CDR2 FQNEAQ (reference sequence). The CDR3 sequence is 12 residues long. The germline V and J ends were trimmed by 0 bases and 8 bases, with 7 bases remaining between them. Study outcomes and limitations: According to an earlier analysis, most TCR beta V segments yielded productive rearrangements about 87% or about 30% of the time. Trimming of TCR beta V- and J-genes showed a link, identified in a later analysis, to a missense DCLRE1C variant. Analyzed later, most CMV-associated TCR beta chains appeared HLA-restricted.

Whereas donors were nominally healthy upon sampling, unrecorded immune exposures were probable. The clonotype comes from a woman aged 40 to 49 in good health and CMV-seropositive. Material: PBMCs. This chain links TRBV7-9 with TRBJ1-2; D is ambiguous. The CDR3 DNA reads TGTGCCAGCAGCTTAGCGTTGAGGGGCTACACCTTC. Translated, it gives CASSLALRGYTF.